This is a list of T cell receptor beta chains from one sample in a study of CXCR3-negative and CXCR3-positive naive CD8 T cells. After re-calling the 5' RACE reads, TCRdb lists one entry per CDR3 protein, DNA absent. The table lists approximately 100,000 distinct CDR3 sequences, with approximately 0.4% in the top ten. Sequencing input: naive CXCR3+ CD8+ T cells from blood. Receptor source: a human donor in good health. Some clones in this sample may be carry-over from other donors' samples. Both conserved end residues are part of each CDR3.

v_gene: TRBV28
j_gene: TRBJ2-3
CDR3aa: CASREPGSTDTQYF

v_gene: TRBV11-1
j_gene: TRBJ2-5
CDR3aa: CASSSTGISGETQYF

v_gene: TRBV12-3/TRBV12-4
j_gene: TRBJ2-7
CDR3aa: CASSFGVGQNYEQYF

v_gene: TRBV9
j_gene: TRBJ2-7
CDR3aa: CASSPYPALSYEQYF

v_gene: TRBV7-2
j_gene: TRBJ1-1
CDR3aa: CASSLAPGYMNTEAFF

v_gene: TRBV5-6
j_gene: TRBJ2-1
CDR3aa: CASSSPDWEQFF

v_gene: TRBV6-6
j_gene: TRBJ1-2
CDR3aa: CASSYGRDLGLGGYGYTF

v_gene: TRBV28
j_gene: TRBJ2-7
CDR3aa: CASSLPRAGGVYEQYF

v_gene: TRBV7-6
j_gene: TRBJ2-7
CDR3aa: CSSSHAPNYEQYF

v_gene: TRBV3-1
j_gene: TRBJ1-1
CDR3aa: CASRYREGEAFF

v_gene: TRBV12-3/TRBV12-4
j_gene: TRBJ2-7
CDR3aa: CASSFKSPTEQYF

v_gene: TRBV27
j_gene: TRBJ2-7
CDR3aa: CASSSRLAGYEQYF

v_gene: TRBV27
j_gene: TRBJ2-7
CDR3aa: CASSLSGPWGYEQYF

v_gene: TRBV25-1
j_gene: TRBJ1-1
CDR3aa: CASSDMGQGGTEAFF

v_gene: TRBV12-3/TRBV12-4
j_gene: TRBJ2-1
CDR3aa: CASSFPPYNEQFF

v_gene: TRBV29-1
j_gene: TRBJ1-2
CDR3aa: CSVTDSPRELHYGYTF

v_gene: TRBV5-5
j_gene: TRBJ1-6
CDR3aa: CASSFGGRPPLHF

v_gene: TRBV7-9
j_gene: TRBJ2-3
CDR3aa: CASSSSVADTQYF

v_gene: TRBV5-6
j_gene: TRBJ2-7
CDR3aa: CASSPAGPYEQYF

v_gene: TRBV20-1
j_gene: TRBJ2-5
CDR3aa: CSAPKRGATVGTQYF

v_gene: TRBV5-1
j_gene: TRBJ2-1
CDR3aa: CASSLYRGSEQFF

v_gene: TRBV28
j_gene: TRBJ2-1
CDR3aa: CASSLSLNEQFF

v_gene: TRBV7-3
j_gene: TRBJ2-1
CDR3aa: CASSPGTGGYNEQFF

v_gene: TRBV5-4
j_gene: TRBJ2-7
CDR3aa: CASIDGTSGSLSEQYF

v_gene: TRBV12-3/TRBV12-4
j_gene: TRBJ2-5
CDR3aa: CASSGTSGVNFQETQYF

v_gene: TRBV5-1
j_gene: TRBJ2-1
CDR3aa: CASSIGGLAGPYNEQFF

v_gene: TRBV7-6
j_gene: TRBJ2-2
CDR3aa: CASSFPGQGGGTGELFF

v_gene: TRBV9
j_gene: TRBJ2-5
CDR3aa: CASSPGGYETQYF

v_gene: TRBV24-1
j_gene: TRBJ2-3
CDR3aa: CATSDKTAFTDTQYF

v_gene: TRBV7-3
j_gene: TRBJ2-3
CDR3aa: CASSAPHDLGEDTDTQYF

v_gene: TRBV11-2
j_gene: TRBJ2-1
CDR3aa: CASSLGQANPYNEQFF

v_gene: TRBV3-1
j_gene: TRBJ2-2
CDR3aa: CASSHLDDITGELFF

v_gene: TRBV7-9
j_gene: TRBJ2-4
CDR3aa: CASSSRDRGEGNIQYF

v_gene: TRBV9
j_gene: TRBJ2-7
CDR3aa: CASSVAGTENYEQYF

v_gene: TRBV9
j_gene: TRBJ1-1
CDR3aa: CASSVGQAGNTEAFF

v_gene: TRBV7-2
j_gene: TRBJ1-2
CDR3aa: CAGVGGAGYGYTF

v_gene: TRBV18
j_gene: TRBJ2-7
CDR3aa: CASSTGTYEQYF

v_gene: TRBV15
j_gene: TRBJ1-2
CDR3aa: CATSTRTNYGYTF

v_gene: TRBV7-2
j_gene: TRBJ2-1
CDR3aa: CASSPLAINEQFF

v_gene: TRBV9
j_gene: TRBJ1-1
CDR3aa: CASSGGLSNTEAFF

v_gene: TRBV28
j_gene: TRBJ2-7
CDR3aa: CASSRPGQGIPLQYF

v_gene: TRBV12-3/TRBV12-4
j_gene: TRBJ2-1
CDR3aa: CASSREGLAGGPTYNEQFF

v_gene: TRBV7-3
j_gene: TRBJ1-6
CDR3aa: CASSLTAPPWSPLHF

v_gene: TRBV5-1
j_gene: TRBJ2-7
CDR3aa: CASSLDGAEQYF

v_gene: TRBV12-3/TRBV12-4
j_gene: TRBJ2-1
CDR3aa: CASSSGHSPGEQFF

v_gene: TRBV6-6
j_gene: TRBJ2-2
CDR3aa: CASSYVHTARGRIGELFF

v_gene: TRBV9
j_gene: TRBJ2-1
CDR3aa: CASSVVGLAWNEQFF

v_gene: TRBV28
j_gene: TRBJ1-3
CDR3aa: CASSAGLGNSGNTIYF